This is a list of T cell receptor beta chains from one sample in a study of patients and donors after allogeneic stem cell transplantation. A single record per CDR3 protein comes from TCRdb applying MiXCR to the RT-PCR reads. The table shows 150,000 to 200,000 distinct CDR3 sequences, with roughly 40% occurring only once. The sequencing input was blood, either unsorted or a sorted T cell fraction (not recorded which). The receptors originated from a human donor who was either an allogeneic HSCT recipient or a stem cell or donor lymphocyte infusion donor (not recorded which). It is not recorded whose cells these are; they may come from a transplant donor. The CDR3 runs from the conserved cysteine through the conserved F or W. The D gene is left open where the match is weak. Size values are once, few and many counts, or a class for expanded clones, and some rows have none.

v_gene	d_gene	abundance	j_gene	CDR3nt	CDR3aa
TRBV2	-	once	TRBJ2-7	TGTGTCAGCAGTGTTAGGTCAGTCCACGAGCAGTACTTC	CVSSVRSVHEQYF
TRBV6-5	TRBD1	-	TRBJ1-3	TGTGCCAGCAGTTACGGGGGACAGGGTGGCGGAAACACCATATATTTT	CASSYGGQGGGNTIYF
TRBV20-1	TRBD2	-	TRBJ2-2	TGCAGTGCTGGGCTCCTGGCGGGAGCGAACACCGGGGAGCTGTTTTTT	CSAGLLAGANTGELFF
TRBV20-1	-	few	TRBJ2-2	TGCAGTGCTAGAGATATAGATCACGAGAACACCGGGGAGCTGTTTTTT	CSARDIDHENTGELFF
TRBV20-1	-	few	TRBJ2-7	TGCAGTGCTAGACAGGCGAGCTCCTACGAGCAGTACTTC	CSARQASSYEQYF
TRBV6-1	-	few	TRBJ1-5	TGTGCCAGCAGTGAAGTAGCAGCCAATCAGCCCCAGCATTTT	CASSEVAANQPQHF
TRBV7-8	TRBD1	-	TRBJ2-7	TGTGCCAGCAGCTCACGGGGACAGGGGGCTGGTGAGCAGTACTTC	CASSSRGQGAGEQYF
TRBV2	-	few	TRBJ1-4	TGTGCCAGCAGTGAAGACGAGGGGTTTAATGAAAAACTGTTTTTT	CASSEDEGFNEKLFF
TRBV9	-	few	TRBJ1-2	TGTGCCAGCAGCGTAGCTCCGGCAGGAGTGAACTATGGCTACACCTTC	CASSVAPAGVNYGYTF
TRBV27	-	-	TRBJ1-1	TGTGCCAGCAGTTTTAGACCCGGGAGGACTGAAGCTTTCTTT	CASSFRPGRTEAFF
TRBV24-1	TRBD1	few	TRBJ2-3	TGTGCCACCAGTGATCCCAGGACAGGGGTCACAGATACGCAGTATTTT	CATSDPRTGVTDTQYF
TRBV6-5	-	-	TRBJ2-7	TGTGCCAGCAGTTACTCCCAGGTTGTTTCCTACGAGCAGTACTTC	CASSYSQVVSYEQYF
TRBV5-1	-	-	TRBJ1-1	TGCGCCAGCTGCTTCGATCTCACTGAAGCTTTCTTT	CASCFDLTEAFF
TRBV5-6	TRBD2	-	TRBJ2-1	TGTGCCAGCAGCTTGGGAGCGGGAGGCGTGAATGAGCAGTTCTTC	CASSLGAGGVNEQFF
TRBV28	-	-	TRBJ1-5	TGTGCCAGCAGTTTGGGCCGGATCAATCAGCCCCAGCATTTT	CASSLGRINQPQHF
TRBV18	-	-	TRBJ2-7	TGTGCCAGCTCGCCTAATACAGGGCGGCAGTACTTC	CASSPNTGRQYF
TRBV28	-	-	TRBJ1-4	TGTGCCAGCAGTTTATGGTCGGCGGGGGACACGGTGGATGAAAAACTGTTTTTT	CASSLWSAGDTVDEKLFF
TRBV5-6	-	-	TRBJ2-2	TGTGCCAGCAGCTTGTGGGTCACCGGGGAGCTGTTTTTT	CASSLWVTGELFF
TRBV7-2	-	-	TRBJ1-4	TGTGCCAGCAGCTTGAGGGGCGGGAAACTGTTTTTT	CASSLRGGKLFF
TRBV5-6	-	-	TRBJ1-1	TGTGCCAGCAGCCTCCCCGGGGGGGACACTGAAGCTTTCTTT	CASSLPGGDTEAFF
TRBV20-1	TRBD1	few	TRBJ2-4	TGCAGTGCTCTGGACAGGGGTTCTAAAAACATTCAGTACTTC	CSALDRGSKNIQYF
TRBV7-9	TRBD2	-	TRBJ2-7	TGTGCCAGCAGCTCCCAGCGGGAGGCCTCCTACGAGCAGTACTTC	CASSSQREASYEQYF
TRBV12-3/TRBV12-4	TRBD1	-	TRBJ1-1	TGTGCCAGCAGACAGGACAGGACGAACACTGAAGCTTTCTTT	CASRQDRTNTEAFF
TRBV6-6	TRBD1	-	TRBJ1-5	TGTGCCAGCAGCTTTGGGACAGGGACAAGCAATCAGCCCCAGCATTTT	CASSFGTGTSNQPQHF
TRBV4-2	-	-	TRBJ2-1	TGTGCCAGCAGCCAAGGGAGGGTAGAGCAGTTCTTC	CASSQGRVEQFF
TRBV18	TRBD1	-	TRBJ1-4	TGTGCCAGCTCACCACCGGTGGGACAGAGAAATGAAAAACTGTTTTTT	CASSPPVGQRNEKLFF
TRBV5-6	-	-	TRBJ1-5	TGTGCCAGCACTTTCCGACAGAGACAGCCCCAGCATTTT	CASTFRQRQPQHF
TRBV5-1	-	-	TRBJ1-3	TGCGCCAGCAGCTTGTGGGAGCAGGGACGGTCTGGAAACACCATATATTTT	CASSLWEQGRSGNTIYF
TRBV7-3	-	few	TRBJ2-1	TGTGCCAGCAGTCAAACACAGACCTACAATGAGCAGTTCTTC	CASSQTQTYNEQFF
TRBV5-6	-	-	TRBJ2-4	TGTGCCAGCAGCGTGCGGCAGATAGCCAAAAACATTCAGTACTTC	CASSVRQIAKNIQYF
TRBV4-3	TRBD2	few	TRBJ2-5	TGCGCCAGCAGCCAAGTAGCGGGAGAGGGAGAGACCCAGTACTTC	CASSQVAGEGETQYF